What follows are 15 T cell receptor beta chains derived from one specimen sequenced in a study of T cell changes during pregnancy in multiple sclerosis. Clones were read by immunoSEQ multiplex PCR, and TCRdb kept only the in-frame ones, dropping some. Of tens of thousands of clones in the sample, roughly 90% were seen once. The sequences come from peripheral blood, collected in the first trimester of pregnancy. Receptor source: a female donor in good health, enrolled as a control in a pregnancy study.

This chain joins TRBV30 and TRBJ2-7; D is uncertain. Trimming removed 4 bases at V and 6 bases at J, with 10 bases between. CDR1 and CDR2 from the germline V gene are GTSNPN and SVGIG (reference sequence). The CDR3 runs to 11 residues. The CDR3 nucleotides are TGTGCCTGGACCACTCACGGCGAGCAGTACTTC. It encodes CAWTTHGEQYF.

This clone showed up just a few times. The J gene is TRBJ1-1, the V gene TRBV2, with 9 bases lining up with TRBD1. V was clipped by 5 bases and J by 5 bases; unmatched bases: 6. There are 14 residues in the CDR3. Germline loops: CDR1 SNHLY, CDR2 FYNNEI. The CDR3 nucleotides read TGTGCCAGCAGTCCACAGGGGGCGACGACTGAAGCTTTCTTT. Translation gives CASSPQGATTEAFF.

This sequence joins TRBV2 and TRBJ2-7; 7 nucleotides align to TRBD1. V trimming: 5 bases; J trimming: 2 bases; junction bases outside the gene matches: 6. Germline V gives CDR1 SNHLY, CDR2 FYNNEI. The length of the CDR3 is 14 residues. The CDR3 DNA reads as TGTGCCAGCAGTTCTCGGACAGGAGCCTACGAGCAGTACTTC. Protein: CASSSRTGAYEQYF.

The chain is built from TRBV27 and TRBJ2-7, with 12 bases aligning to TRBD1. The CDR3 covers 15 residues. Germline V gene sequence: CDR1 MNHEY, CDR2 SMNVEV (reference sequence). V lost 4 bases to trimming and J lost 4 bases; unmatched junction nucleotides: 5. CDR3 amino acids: CASSSWDRGQYEQYF. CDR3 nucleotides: TGTGCCAGCAGTTCGTGGGACAGGGGGCAGTACGAGCAGTACTTC.

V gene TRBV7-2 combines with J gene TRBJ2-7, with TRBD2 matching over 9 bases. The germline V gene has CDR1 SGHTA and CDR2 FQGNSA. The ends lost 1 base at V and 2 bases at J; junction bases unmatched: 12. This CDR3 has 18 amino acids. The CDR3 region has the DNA TGTGCCAGCAGCTTAGACGGCGGGAGGGCCGTTTTCCCCTACGAGCAGTACTTC. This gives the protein CASSLDGGRAVFPYEQYF.

The CDR3 coding sequence is TGTGCCACCAGCAGACTAGTTTCTAGCGGGACCTCCTACGAGCAGTACTTC. Protein sequence: CATSRLVSSGTSYEQYF. The rearrangement joins TRBV15 to TRBJ2-7; 9 nucleotides align to TRBD2. CDR1 is LNHNV and CDR2 is YYDKDF in the germline V gene (reference sequence). V lost 2 bases to trimming and J lost 0 bases; unmatched junction nucleotides: 8. The CDR3 runs to 17 residues.

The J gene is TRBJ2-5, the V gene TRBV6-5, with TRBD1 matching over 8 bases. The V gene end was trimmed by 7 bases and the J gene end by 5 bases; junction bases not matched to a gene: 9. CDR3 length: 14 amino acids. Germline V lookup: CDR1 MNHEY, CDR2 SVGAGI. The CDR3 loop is CASNGQGGGETQYF. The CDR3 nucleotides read TGTGCCAGCAACGGACAGGGAGGAGGGGAGACCCAGTACTTC.

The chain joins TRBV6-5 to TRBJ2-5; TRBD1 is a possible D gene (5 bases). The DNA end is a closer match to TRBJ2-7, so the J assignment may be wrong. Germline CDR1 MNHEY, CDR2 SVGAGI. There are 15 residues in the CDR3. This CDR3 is CASSYSFRVSYEQYF. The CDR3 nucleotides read TGTGCCAGCAGTTACTCGTTCAGGGTCTCCTACGAGCAGTACTTC.

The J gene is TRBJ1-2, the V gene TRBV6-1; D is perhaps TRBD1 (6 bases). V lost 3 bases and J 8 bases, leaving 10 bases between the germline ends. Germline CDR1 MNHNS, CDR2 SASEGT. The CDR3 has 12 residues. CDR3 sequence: CASSDQGLGYTF. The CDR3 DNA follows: TGTGCCAGCAGTGATCAGGGGTTGGGCTACACCTTC.

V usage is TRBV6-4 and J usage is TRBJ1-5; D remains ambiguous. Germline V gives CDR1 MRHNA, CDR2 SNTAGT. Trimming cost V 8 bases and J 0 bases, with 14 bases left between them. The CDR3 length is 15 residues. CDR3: CASASRPYSNQPQHF. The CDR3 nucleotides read TGTGCCAGCGCGTCCCGTCCTTATAGCAATCAGCCCCAGCATTTT.

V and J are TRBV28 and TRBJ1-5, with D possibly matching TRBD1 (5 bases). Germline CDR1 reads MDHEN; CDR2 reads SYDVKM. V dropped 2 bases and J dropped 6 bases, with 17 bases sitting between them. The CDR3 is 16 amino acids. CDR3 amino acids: CASSLPGAGGSQPQHF. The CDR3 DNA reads TGTGCCAGCAGTTTACCCGGGGCCGGGGGGAGTCAGCCCCAGCATTTT.

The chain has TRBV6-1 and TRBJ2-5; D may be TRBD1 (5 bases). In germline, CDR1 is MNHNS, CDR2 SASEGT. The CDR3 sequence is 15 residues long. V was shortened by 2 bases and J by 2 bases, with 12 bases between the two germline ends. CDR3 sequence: CASSESLAGQETQYF. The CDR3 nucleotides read TGTGCCAGCAGTGAATCGTTAGCAGGGCAAGAGACCCAGTACTTC.

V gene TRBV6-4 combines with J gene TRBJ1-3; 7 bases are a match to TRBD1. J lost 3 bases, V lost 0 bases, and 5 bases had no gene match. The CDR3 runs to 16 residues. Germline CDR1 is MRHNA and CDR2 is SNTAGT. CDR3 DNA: TGTGCCAGCAGTGACTCGATAGGGGGCGTTGGAAACACCATATATTTT. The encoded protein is CASSDSIGGVGNTIYF.

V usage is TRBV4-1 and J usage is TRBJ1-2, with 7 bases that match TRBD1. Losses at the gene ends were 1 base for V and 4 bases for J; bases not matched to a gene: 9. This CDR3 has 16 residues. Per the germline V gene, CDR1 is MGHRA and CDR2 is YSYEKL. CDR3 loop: CASSQVTTGVTYGYTF. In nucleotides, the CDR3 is TGCGCCAGCAGCCAAGTCACCACAGGGGTCACCTATGGCTACACCTTC.

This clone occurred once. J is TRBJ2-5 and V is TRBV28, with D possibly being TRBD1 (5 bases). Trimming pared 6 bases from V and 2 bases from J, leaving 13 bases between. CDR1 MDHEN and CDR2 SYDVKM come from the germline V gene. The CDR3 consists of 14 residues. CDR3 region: CASSPGHRQETQYF. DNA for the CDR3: TGTGCCAGCAGCCCCGGACACCGGCAAGAGACCCAGTACTTC. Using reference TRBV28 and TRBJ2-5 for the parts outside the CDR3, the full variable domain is DVKVTQSSRYLVKRTGEKVFLECVQDMDHENMFWYRQDPGLGLRLIYFSYDVKMKEKGDIPEGYSVSREKKERFSLILESASTNQTSMYLCASSPGHRQETQYFGPGTRLLVL.